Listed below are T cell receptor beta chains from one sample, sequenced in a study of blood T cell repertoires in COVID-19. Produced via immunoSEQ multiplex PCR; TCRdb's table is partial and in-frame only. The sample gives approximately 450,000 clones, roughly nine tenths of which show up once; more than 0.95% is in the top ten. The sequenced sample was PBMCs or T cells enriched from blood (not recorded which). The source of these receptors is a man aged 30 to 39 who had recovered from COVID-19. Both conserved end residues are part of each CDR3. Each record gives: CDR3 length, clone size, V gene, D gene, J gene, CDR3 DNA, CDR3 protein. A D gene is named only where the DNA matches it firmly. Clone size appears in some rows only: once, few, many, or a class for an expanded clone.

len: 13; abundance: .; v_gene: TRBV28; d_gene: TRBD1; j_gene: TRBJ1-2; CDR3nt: TGTGCCAGCACGACAGGGAGCGTCTATGGCTACACCTTC; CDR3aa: CASTTGSVYGYTF
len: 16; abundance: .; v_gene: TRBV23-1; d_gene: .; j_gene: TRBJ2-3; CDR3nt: TGCGCCAGTAAACCTCAAAGTGGGCGAGTCACAGATACGCAGTATTTT; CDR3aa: CASKPQSGRVTDTQYF
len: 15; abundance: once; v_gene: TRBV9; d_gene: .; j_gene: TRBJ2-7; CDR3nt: TGTGCCAGCAGCTCCAGTGGTGACAAGGCTCGGGAGCAGTACTTC; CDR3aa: CASSSSGDKAREQYF
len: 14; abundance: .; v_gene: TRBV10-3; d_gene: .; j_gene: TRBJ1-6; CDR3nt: TGTGCCATCAGTCAGGAGCTGCGGGATTCACCCCTCCACTTT; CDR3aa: CAISQELRDSPLHF
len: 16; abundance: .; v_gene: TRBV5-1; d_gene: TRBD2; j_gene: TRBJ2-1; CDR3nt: TGCGCCAGCAGCTTGGCCGGACTAGCGGGAGGTAATGAGCAGTTCTTC; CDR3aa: CASSLAGLAGGNEQFF
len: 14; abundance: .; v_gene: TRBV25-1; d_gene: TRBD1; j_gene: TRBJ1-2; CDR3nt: TGTGCCAGCAGTGCTAACACAGGGGCCTATGGCTACACCTTC; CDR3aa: CASSANTGAYGYTF
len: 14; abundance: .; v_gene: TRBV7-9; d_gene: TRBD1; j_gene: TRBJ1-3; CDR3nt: TGTGCCAGCAGCGCGACAGGGGGCGTGGACACCATATATTTT; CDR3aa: CASSATGGVDTIYF
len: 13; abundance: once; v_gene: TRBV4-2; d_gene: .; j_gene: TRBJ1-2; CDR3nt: TGTGCCAGCAGCCAGAATCAGGCCTATGGCTACACCTTC; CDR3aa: CASSQNQAYGYTF
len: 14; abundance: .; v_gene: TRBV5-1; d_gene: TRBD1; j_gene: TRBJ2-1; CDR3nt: TGCGCCAGCAGCACTGGACAGGGGAGGGATGAGCAGTTCTTC; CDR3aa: CASSTGQGRDEQFF
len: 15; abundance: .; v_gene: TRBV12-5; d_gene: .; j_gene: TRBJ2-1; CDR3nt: TGTGCTAGTGGTTTGGTGCTTGGCCCTTACAATGAGCAGTTCTTC; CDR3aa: CASGLVLGPYNEQFF
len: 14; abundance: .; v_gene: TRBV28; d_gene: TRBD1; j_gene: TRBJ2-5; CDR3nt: TGTGCCAGCAGTTTCGGCAGGGGGCGGGAGACCCAGTACTTC; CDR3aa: CASSFGRGRETQYF
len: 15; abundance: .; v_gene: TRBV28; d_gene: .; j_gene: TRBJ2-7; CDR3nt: TGTGCCAGCAGTTCCCGACGGGCCAGGGTAAATGAGCAGTACTTC; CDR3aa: CASSSRRARVNEQYF
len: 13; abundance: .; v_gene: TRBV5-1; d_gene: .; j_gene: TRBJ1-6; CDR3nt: TGCGCCAGCAGCTTGGCTATAAATTCACCCCTCCACTTT; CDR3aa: CASSLAINSPLHF
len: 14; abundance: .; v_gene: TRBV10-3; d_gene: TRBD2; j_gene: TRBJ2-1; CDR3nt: TGTGCCGTGGGGGGGACTAGCGTACCCAATGAGCAGTTCTTC; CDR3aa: CAVGGTSVPNEQFF
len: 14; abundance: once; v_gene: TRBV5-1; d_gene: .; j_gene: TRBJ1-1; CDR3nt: TGCGCCAGCAGCCCGGAGTGGGCCGGGGCTGAAGCTTTCTTT; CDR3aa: CASSPEWAGAEAFF
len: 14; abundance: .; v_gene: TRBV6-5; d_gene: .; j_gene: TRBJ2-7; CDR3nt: TGTGCCAGCAGTTACTCCGCCCGGTCATCGGAGCAGTACTTC; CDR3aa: CASSYSARSSEQYF
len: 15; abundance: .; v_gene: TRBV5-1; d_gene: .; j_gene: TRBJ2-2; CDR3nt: TGCGCCAGCAGTCCGGGAGGAGGGGGCACCGGGGAGCTGTTTTTT; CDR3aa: CASSPGGGGTGELFF
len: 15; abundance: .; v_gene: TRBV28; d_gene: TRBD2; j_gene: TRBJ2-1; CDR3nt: TGTGCCAGCAGTGCACCCGGGACTAGCTACAATGAGCAGTTCTTC; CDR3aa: CASSAPGTSYNEQFF
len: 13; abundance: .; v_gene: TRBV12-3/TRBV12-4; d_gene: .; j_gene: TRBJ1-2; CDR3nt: TGTGCCAGCGTGGGGGCAGATAACTATGGCTACACCTTC; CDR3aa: CASVGADNYGYTF
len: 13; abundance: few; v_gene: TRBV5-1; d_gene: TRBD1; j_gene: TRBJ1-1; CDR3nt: TGCGCCAGCAGACAGGGGTTTGTTACTGAAGCTTTCTTT; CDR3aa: CASRQGFVTEAFF
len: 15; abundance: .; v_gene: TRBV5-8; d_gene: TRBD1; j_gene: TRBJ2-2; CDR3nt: TGTGCCAGCAGCAGGGGACAGGGGGCGACCGGGGAGCTGTTTTTT; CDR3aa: CASSRGQGATGELFF
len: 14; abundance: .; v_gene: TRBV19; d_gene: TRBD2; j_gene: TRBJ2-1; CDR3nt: TGTGCCAGTAGTATCGGGACTAGATACAATGAGCAGTTCTTC; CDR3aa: CASSIGTRYNEQFF
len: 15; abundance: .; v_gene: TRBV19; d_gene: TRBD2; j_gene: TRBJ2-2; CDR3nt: TGTGCCAGTAGGATAGCGGGAGTCGACACCGGGGAGCTGTTTTTT; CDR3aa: CASRIAGVDTGELFF
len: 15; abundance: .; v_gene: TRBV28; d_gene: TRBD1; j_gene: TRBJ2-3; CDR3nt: TGTGCCAGCAGCCCAGGGGGCCTAACCACAGATACGCAGTATTTT; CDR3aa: CASSPGGLTTDTQYF
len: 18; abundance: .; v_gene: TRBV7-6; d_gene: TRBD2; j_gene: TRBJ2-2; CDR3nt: TGTGCCAGCAGCGAAAATCAGGGAAGCGGGGGCCCCCCCGGGGAGCTGTTTTTT; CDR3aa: CASSENQGSGGPPGELFF
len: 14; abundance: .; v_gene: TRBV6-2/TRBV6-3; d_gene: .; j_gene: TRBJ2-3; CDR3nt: TGTGCCAGCAGTTACAGGGGTGGCACAGATACGCAGTATTTT; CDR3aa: CASSYRGGTDTQYF
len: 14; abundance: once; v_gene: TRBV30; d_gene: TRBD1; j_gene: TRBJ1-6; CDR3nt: TGTGCCTGGAGTAGTGAACAGGGGAATTCACCCCTCCACTTT; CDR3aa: CAWSSEQGNSPLHF
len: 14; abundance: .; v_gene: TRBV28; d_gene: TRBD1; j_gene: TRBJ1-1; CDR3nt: TGTGCCAGCAACCGGGGACAGGCGAACACTGAAGCTTTCTTT; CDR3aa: CASNRGQANTEAFF
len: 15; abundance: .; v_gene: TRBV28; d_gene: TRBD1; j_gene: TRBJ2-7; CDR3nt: TGTGCCAGCAGTTATAGCCGGACAGGGGTCAACGAGCAGTACTTC; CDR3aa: CASSYSRTGVNEQYF
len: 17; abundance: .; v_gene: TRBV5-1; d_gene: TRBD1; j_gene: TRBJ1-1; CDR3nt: TGCGCCAGCAGCTCGAGATTCGGGACAGGCGTAAACACTGAAGCTTTCTTT; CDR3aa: CASSSRFGTGVNTEAFF
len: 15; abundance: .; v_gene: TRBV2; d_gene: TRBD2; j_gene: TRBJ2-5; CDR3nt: TGTGCCAGCAGCCCCCCCGGGGGGGCTGGGGAGACCCAGTACTTC; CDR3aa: CASSPPGGAGETQYF
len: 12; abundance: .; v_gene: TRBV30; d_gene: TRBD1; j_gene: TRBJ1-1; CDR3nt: TGTGCCTGGAGTAAGCAGGGGGTTGAAGCTTTCTTT; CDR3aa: CAWSKQGVEAFF
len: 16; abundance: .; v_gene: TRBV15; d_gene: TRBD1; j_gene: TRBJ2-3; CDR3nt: TGTGCCACCAGCAGAGTCGAGACAGGGAACACAGATACGCAGTATTTT; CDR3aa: CATSRVETGNTDTQYF
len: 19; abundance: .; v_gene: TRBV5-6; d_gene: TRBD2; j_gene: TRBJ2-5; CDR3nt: TGTGCCAGCAGCCCCAGGACTAGCGGGAGGGTAAGGTACCAAGAGACCCAGTACTTC; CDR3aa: CASSPRTSGRVRYQETQYF
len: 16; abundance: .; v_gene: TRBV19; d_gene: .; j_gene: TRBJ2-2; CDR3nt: TGTGCCAGTAGTAATCAGGGCACTATCAACACCGGGGAGCTGTTTTTT; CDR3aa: CASSNQGTINTGELFF
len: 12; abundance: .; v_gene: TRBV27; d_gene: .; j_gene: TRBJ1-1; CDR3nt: TGTGCCACAACCACGTTCAGGGCCGAAGCTTTCTTT; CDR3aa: CATTTFRAEAFF
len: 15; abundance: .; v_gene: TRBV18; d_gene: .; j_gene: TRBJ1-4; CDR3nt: TGTGCCAGCTCACCACCGGCCCAGTTTAATGAAAAACTGTTTTTT; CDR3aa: CASSPPAQFNEKLFF
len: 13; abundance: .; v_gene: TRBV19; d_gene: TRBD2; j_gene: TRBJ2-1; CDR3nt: TGTGCCAGTAGTATTGAGGGAGGGGTTGAGCAGTTCTTC; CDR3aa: CASSIEGGVEQFF
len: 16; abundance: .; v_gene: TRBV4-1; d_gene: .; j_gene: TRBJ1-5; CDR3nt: TGCGCCAGCAGCCAAGTCGCGGGGATCGGCAATCAGCCCCAGCATTTT; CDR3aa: CASSQVAGIGNQPQHF
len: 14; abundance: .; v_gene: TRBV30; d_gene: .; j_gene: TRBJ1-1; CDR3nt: TGTGCCTGGAGTAAAACAGGATTGAACACTGAAGCTTTCTTT; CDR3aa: CAWSKTGLNTEAFF